These T cell receptor beta chains were read from a single sample in a study of blood T cell repertoires in COVID-19. Only in-frame clones appear in the TCRdb table, and some are missing; sequencing was by immunoSEQ multiplex PCR. Of approximately 250,000 clones in the sample, around 84% were seen once. Specimen: peripheral blood. The receptors shown here come from a middle-aged man who had recovered from COVID-19. Each CDR3 is given with its conserved first and last residue. The order of the fields is V gene, CDR3 length, clone size, D gene, J gene, CDR3 DNA, CDR3 protein. The D gene is left open where the match is weak. Size is stated for part of the rows, as once, few or many counts, or as a class when the clone is expanded.

TRBV7-8,16,-,TRBD2,TRBJ2-3,TGTGCCAGCAGCTTATGGGAGGGCCTAAGCACAGATACGCAGTATTTT,CASSLWEGLSTDTQYF
TRBV6-5,14,few,-,TRBJ1-1,TGTGCCAGCAGGATCCCAGGGTTGGGCACTGAAGCTTTCTTT,CASRIPGLGTEAFF
TRBV7-9,15,-,-,TRBJ1-1,TGTGCCAGCAGCTTAGGAGGACAGACGAACACTGAAGCTTTCTTT,CASSLGGQTNTEAFF
TRBV5-1,15,-,-,TRBJ1-6,TGCGCCAGCAGCTTGGAGGGGCCTCCGAATTCACCCCTCCACTTT,CASSLEGPPNSPLHF
TRBV5-1,15,-,-,TRBJ1-1,TGCGCCAGCAGCTCGAGGGTGGGATGGGACACTGAAGCTTTCTTT,CASSSRVGWDTEAFF
TRBV4-3,15,once,TRBD1,TRBJ1-2,TGCGCCAGCAGCCGAGGACAGGAAAACCTCTATGGCTACACCTTC,CASSRGQENLYGYTF
TRBV12-3/TRBV12-4,13,-,-,TRBJ2-7,TGTGCCAGCAGTTTAACCCGGGTCGACGAGCAGTACTTC,CASSLTRVDEQYF
TRBV3-1/TRBV3-2,19,-,TRBD1,TRBJ1-2,TGTGCCAGCAGCCAACTAGGGCAGGGGGGCGCCCACCTTCGATATGGCTACACCTTC,CASSQLGQGGAHLRYGYTF
TRBV24-1,15,-,TRBD1,TRBJ2-3,TGTGCCACCAGTGACCCGAGGGGGCCGGCAGATACGCAGTATTTT,CATSDPRGPADTQYF
TRBV19,13,-,TRBD1,TRBJ1-2,TGTGCCAGTAGTGAACAGGGGGCGCATGGCTACACCTTC,CASSEQGAHGYTF
TRBV7-2,14,-,-,TRBJ1-5,TGTGCCAGCAGCTTTACAGGGAATACTCAGCCCCAGCATTTT,CASSFTGNTQPQHF
TRBV7-9,17,once,TRBD1,TRBJ2-2,TGTGCCAGCAGCTTTCCTACGGGACAGGCGAACACCGGGGAGCTGTTTTTT,CASSFPTGQANTGELFF
TRBV12-5,18,-,TRBD1,TRBJ1-2,TGTGCTAGTGGTTTGGTACGGACAGGGGGCTTTGTGCACTATGGCTACACCTTC,CASGLVRTGGFVHYGYTF
TRBV7-2,13,-,-,TRBJ1-5,TGTGCCAGCAGCTTAGTTGGCGGACAGCCCCAGCATTTT,CASSLVGGQPQHF
TRBV6-2/TRBV6-3,12,-,-,TRBJ1-1,TGTGCCAGCAGTTACCTCTTCTCTGAAGCTTTCTTT,CASSYLFSEAFF
TRBV10-3,14,-,-,TRBJ2-3,TGTGCCATCAGTCAAAGCCGGGACACAGATACGCAGTATTTT,CAISQSRDTDTQYF
TRBV28,15,-,TRBD2,TRBJ2-7,TGTGCCAGCACCTCCCCCACGGGGGGAGACTACGAGCAGTACTTC,CASTSPTGGDYEQYF
TRBV5-1,15,-,TRBD2,TRBJ2-3,TGCGCCAGCACAGGAGCGGGGGATAGCACAGATACGCAGTATTTT,CASTGAGDSTDTQYF
TRBV5-1,14,-,-,TRBJ2-5,TGCGCCAGCAGCTTGGGGACTCTGGGGGAGACCCAGTACTTC,CASSLGTLGETQYF
TRBV2,14,-,TRBD2,TRBJ2-3,TGTGCCAGCAGGATGGGGGAGGGAACAGATACGCAGTATTTT,CASRMGEGTDTQYF
TRBV5-1,14,-,-,TRBJ1-1,TGCGCCAGCAGCTTGCGGGGTCCCCACGGTGAAGCTTTCTTT,CASSLRGPHGEAFF
TRBV27,16,-,-,TRBJ1-6,TGTGCCAGCAGTCGGGGTAGGGGGACATATAATTCACCCCTCCACTTT,CASSRGRGTYNSPLHF